This is a list of T cell receptor beta chains from one sample in a study of cytomegalovirus exposure and HLA in healthy donors. The assay was immunoSEQ multiplex PCR, and TCRdb's table has in-frame clones only and misses some. The repertoire has about 86,000 clones, over 75% of them found once; the top ten carry 6%. The sequenced material came from PBMCs. These receptors were obtained from a female donor in good health and CMV-seronegative. Both conserved end residues are part of each CDR3. A D gene is named only where the DNA matches it firmly. Not every row has a clone size; where given, it reads once, few, many or a size class.

size	D	V	J	CDR3	DNA
.	.	TRBV10-3	TRBJ1-6	CAISGRAGDYNSPLHF	TGTGCCATCAGTGGTCGGGCAGGGGATTATAATTCACCCCTCCACTTT
.	.	TRBV6-1	TRBJ2-1	CASSGWTEGEQFF	TGTGCCAGCAGTGGATGGACAGAAGGGGAGCAGTTCTTC
.	.	TRBV5-8	TRBJ2-2	CASSRVPVNTGELFF	TGTGCCAGCAGCCGGGTCCCAGTAAACACCGGGGAGCTGTTTTTT
.	TRBD1	TRBV30	TRBJ1-1	CAFRDRVDTEAFF	TGTGCCTTCCGGGACAGGGTTGACACTGAAGCTTTCTTT
.	TRBD1	TRBV18	TRBJ2-7	CASSHDRAPYEQYF	TGTGCCAGCTCCCACGACAGGGCTCCCTACGAGCAGTACTTC
.	.	TRBV5-4	TRBJ2-2	CASSPGTPNTGELFF	TGTGCCAGCAGCCCGGGGACTCCAAACACCGGGGAGCTGTTTTTT
.	TRBD1	TRBV30	TRBJ1-2	CAWSAALRDRRDYGYTF	TGTGCCTGGAGCGCCGCTCTCCGGGACAGGAGAGACTATGGCTACACCTTC
.	TRBD2	TRBV6-5	TRBJ2-7	CASRKTGGERSEQYF	TGTGCCAGCAGAAAAACGGGAGGGGAACGTTCCGAGCAGTACTTC
few	TRBD1	TRBV11-3	TRBJ2-2	CASSPPGQATGELFF	TGTGCCAGCAGCCCACCGGGACAGGCCACCGGGGAGCTGTTTTTT
.	.	TRBV6-5	TRBJ1-2	CASSPTRGSDYGYTF	TGTGCCAGCAGTCCCACCAGGGGCTCTGACTATGGCTACACCTTC
.	.	TRBV30	TRBJ1-5	CAWSVSGPGQPQHF	TGTGCCTGGAGTGTTTCAGGCCCCGGTCAGCCCCAGCATTTT
.	TRBD1	TRBV6-1	TRBJ1-1	CATRDRLNTEAFF	TGTGCCACGCGGGACAGGTTGAACACTGAAGCTTTCTTT
.	TRBD1	TRBV5-1	TRBJ2-7	CASSETGILYEQYF	TGCGCCAGCAGTGAGACAGGGATTCTCTACGAGCAGTACTTC
.	TRBD2	TRBV7-9	TRBJ2-7	CASSLEGGGGGYEQYF	TGTGCCAGCAGCTTAGAAGGCGGGGGAGGAGGTTACGAGCAGTACTTC
.	.	TRBV5-4	TRBJ2-7	CASSVPGGLYEQYF	TGTGCCAGCAGCGTACCCGGAGGGCTCTACGAGCAGTACTTC
.	.	TRBV10-1	TRBJ2-7	CASSESARRAQYF	TGCGCCAGCAGTGAGTCGGCCAGGAGGGCTCAGTACTTC
.	.	TRBV28	TRBJ1-5	CASSLQQGGSRQPQHF	TGTGCCAGCAGTTTACAGCAGGGCGGGAGTCGACAGCCCCAGCATTTT
few	.	TRBV19	TRBJ1-1	CASSPGGTEAFF	TGTGCCAGTTCACCCGGCGGCACTGAAGCTTTCTTT
few	TRBD1	TRBV6-6	TRBJ1-1	CASGPGGADTEAFF	TGTGCCAGCGGTCCAGGGGGCGCGGACACTGAAGCTTTCTTT
.	.	TRBV5-6	TRBJ1-2	CASSLPQDNYGYTF	TGTGCCAGCAGCTTGCCCCAGGATAACTATGGCTACACCTTC
.	.	TRBV10-1	TRBJ1-4	CAGQRQPTNEKLFF	TGCGCCGGTCAGCGGCAGCCAACTAATGAAAAACTGTTTTTT
.	.	TRBV5-1	TRBJ1-1	CASSPRGGAGSDTEAFF	TGCGCCAGCAGCCCCCGGGGAGGGGCTGGGAGCGACACTGAAGCTTTCTTT
.	TRBD2	TRBV7-9	TRBJ2-5	CASSPGLAGVETQYF	TGTGCCAGCAGCCCCGGACTAGCGGGGGTAGAGACCCAGTACTTC
.	.	TRBV28	TRBJ2-2	CASSLGRKTGELFF	TGTGCCAGCAGTTTAGGGAGGAAAACCGGGGAGCTGTTTTTT
.	.	TRBV28	TRBJ1-2	CASSDGRKDGYTF	TGTGCCAGCAGTGACGGGAGGAAAGATGGCTACACCTTC
.	.	TRBV14	TRBJ2-3	CASSRRPPGGQYF	TGTGCCAGCAGCCGCCGACCCCCCGGCGGGCAGTATTTT
.	TRBD2	TRBV6-5	TRBJ2-1	CASSYPGGTSYNEQFF	TGTGCCAGCAGTTATCCCGGGGGGACTAGCTACAATGAGCAGTTCTTC
.	TRBD2	TRBV29-1	TRBJ2-2	CSVEEGRVTGELFF	TGCAGCGTTGAAGAGGGGAGGGTCACCGGGGAGCTGTTTTTT
.	.	TRBV7-2	TRBJ1-3	CASSSRGGNTIYF	TGTGCCAGCAGCTCTCGCGGGGGGAACACCATATATTTT
.	TRBD2	TRBV5-1	TRBJ2-1	CASSPSPSGSYNEQFF	TGCGCCAGCAGCCCTTCTCCTAGCGGGAGTTACAATGAGCAGTTCTTC
.	TRBD2	TRBV5-4	TRBJ2-1	CASSRGLDYNEQFF	TGTGCCAGCAGCAGGGGACTAGACTACAATGAGCAGTTCTTC
.	TRBD1	TRBV5-6	TRBJ2-7	CASSSLGPGGEQYF	TGTGCCAGCAGCTCACTGGGACCAGGGGGCGAGCAGTACTTC
.	TRBD2	TRBV30	TRBJ2-7	CACPTPGGDEQYF	TGTGCCTGCCCTACCCCGGGGGGTGACGAGCAGTACTTC
few	.	TRBV6-4	TRBJ2-1	CASSEDTYNEQFF	TGTGCCAGCAGTGAAGACACGTACAATGAGCAGTTCTTC
few	.	TRBV19	TRBJ1-1	CASSIGSGGTEAFF	TGTGCCAGTAGTATAGGCAGCGGGGGCACTGAAGCTTTCTTT
.	.	TRBV15	TRBJ2-7	CATSRDRGFGYEQYF	TGTGCCACCAGCAGAGATAGGGGCTTCGGCTACGAGCAGTACTTC
.	.	TRBV7-9	TRBJ1-1	CASSLARQGAGATEAFF	TGTGCCAGCAGCTTAGCGAGGCAGGGCGCGGGGGCGACTGAAGCTTTCTTT